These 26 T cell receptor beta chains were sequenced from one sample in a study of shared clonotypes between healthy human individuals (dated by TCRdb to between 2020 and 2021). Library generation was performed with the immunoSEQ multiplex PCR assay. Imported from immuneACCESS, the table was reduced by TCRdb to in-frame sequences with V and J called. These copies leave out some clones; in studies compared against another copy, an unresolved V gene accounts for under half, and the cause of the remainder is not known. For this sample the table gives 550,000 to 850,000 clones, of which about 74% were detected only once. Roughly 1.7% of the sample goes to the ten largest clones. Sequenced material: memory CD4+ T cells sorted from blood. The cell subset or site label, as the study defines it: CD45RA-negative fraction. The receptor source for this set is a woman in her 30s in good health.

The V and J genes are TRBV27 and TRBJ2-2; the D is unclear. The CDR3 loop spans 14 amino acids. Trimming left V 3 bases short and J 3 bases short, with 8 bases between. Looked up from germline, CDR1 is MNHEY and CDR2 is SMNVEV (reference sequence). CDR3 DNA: TGTGCCAGCAGTTTGCAGGCCTACACCGGGGAGCTGTTTTTT. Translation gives CASSLQAYTGELFF.

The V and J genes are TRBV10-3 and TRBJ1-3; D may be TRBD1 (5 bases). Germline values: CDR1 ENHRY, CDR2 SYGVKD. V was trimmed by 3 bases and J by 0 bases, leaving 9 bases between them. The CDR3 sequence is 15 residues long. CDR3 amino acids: CAISDQGGSGNTIYF. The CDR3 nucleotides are TGTGCCATCAGTGACCAGGGAGGCTCTGGAAACACCATATATTTT.

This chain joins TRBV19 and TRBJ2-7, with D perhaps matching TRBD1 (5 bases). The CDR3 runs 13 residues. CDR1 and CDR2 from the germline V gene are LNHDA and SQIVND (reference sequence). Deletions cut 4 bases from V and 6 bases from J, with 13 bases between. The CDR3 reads CASSKGQHSEQYF. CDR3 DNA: TGTGCCAGTAGTAAAGGACAACACTCCGAGCAGTACTTC.

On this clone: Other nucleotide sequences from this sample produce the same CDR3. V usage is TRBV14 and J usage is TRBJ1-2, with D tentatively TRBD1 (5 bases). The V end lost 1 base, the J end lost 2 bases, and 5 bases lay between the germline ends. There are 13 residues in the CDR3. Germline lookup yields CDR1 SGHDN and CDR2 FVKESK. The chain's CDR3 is CASSQGQNYGYTF. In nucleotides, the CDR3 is TGTGCCAGCAGCCAAGGACAGAACTATGGCTACACCTTC.

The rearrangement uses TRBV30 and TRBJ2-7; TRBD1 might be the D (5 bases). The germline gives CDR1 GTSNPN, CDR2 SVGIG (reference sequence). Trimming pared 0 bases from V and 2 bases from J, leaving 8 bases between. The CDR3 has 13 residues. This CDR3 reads CAWSVVGAYEQYF. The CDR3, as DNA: TGTGCCTGGAGTGTCGTAGGGGCCTACGAGCAGTACTTC.

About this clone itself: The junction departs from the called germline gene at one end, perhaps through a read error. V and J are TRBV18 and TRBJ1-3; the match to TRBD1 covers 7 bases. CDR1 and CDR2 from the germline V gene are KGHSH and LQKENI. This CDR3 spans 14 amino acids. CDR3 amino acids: CASSPRDSGSTIYF. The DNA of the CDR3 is TGTGCCAGCTCACCACGGGACAGTGGAAGCACCATATATTTT.

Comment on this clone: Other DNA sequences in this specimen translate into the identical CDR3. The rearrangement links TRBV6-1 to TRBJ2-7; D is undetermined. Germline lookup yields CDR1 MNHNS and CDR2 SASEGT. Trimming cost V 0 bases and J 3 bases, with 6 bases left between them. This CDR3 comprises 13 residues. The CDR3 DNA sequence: TGTGCCAGCAGTGAAGCCGGGCGCTACGAGCAGTACTTC. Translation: CASSEAGRYEQYF.

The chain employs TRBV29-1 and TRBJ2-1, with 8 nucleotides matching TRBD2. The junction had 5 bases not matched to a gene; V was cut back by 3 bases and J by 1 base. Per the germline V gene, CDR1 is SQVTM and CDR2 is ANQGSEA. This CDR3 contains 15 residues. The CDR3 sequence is CSVDGRAPSYNEQFF. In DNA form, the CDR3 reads TGCAGCGTTGACGGGAGGGCCCCTTCCTACAATGAGCAGTTCTTC.

This CDR3 is CASSGSGTGSIGYTF. The DNA of the CDR3 is TGTGCCAGCAGTGGATCTGGGACAGGGTCGATCGGCTACACCTTC. The chain uses TRBV19 and TRBJ1-2; 9 bases line up with TRBD1. Germline-derived CDR1 and CDR2 are LNHDA and SQIVND (reference sequence). This CDR3 region has 15 residues. Losses at the gene ends were 9 bases for V and 8 bases for J; bases not matched to a gene: 16.

CDR3 in amino acids: CASSEYREGEQFF. The DNA of the CDR3 is TGTGCCAGCAGTGAGTACAGGGAGGGTGAGCAGTTCTTC. The rearrangement joins TRBV2 to TRBJ2-1; a possible D gene is TRBD2 (7 bases). The CDR3 runs 13 residues. CDR1 and CDR2 from the germline V gene are SNHLY and FYNNEI. The germline V and J ends were trimmed by 3 bases and 9 bases, with 12 bases remaining between them.

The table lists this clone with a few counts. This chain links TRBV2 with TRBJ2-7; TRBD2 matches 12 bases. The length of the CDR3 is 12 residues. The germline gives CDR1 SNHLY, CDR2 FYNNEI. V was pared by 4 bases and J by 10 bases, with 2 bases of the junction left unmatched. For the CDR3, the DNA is TGTGCCAGCAGTGGACTAGCGGGAGTACAGTACTTC. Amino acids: CASSGLAGVQYF.

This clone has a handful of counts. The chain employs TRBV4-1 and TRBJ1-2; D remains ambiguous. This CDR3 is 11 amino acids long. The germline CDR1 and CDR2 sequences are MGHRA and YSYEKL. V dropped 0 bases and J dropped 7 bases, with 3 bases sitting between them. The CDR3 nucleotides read TGCGCCAGCAGCCAAGATCGTGGCTACACCTTC. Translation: CASSQDRGYTF.

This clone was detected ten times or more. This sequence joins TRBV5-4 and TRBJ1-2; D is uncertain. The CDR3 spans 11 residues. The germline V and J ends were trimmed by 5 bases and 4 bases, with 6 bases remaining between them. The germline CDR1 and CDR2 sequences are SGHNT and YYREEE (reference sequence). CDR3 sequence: CASRDVYGYTF. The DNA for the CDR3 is TGTGCCAGCAGGGACGTCTATGGCTACACCTTC.

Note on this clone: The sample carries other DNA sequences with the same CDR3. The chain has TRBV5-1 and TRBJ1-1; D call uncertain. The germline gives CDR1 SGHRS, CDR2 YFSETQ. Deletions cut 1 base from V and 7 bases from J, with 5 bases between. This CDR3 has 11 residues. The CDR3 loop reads CASSLFGEAFF. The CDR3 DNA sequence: TGCGCCAGCAGCTTGTTTGGTGAAGCTTTCTTT.

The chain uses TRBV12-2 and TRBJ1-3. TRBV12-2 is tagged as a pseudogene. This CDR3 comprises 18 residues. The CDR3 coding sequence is TGTGCAAGTCGCTCAATGACACGGGGAAGAGGGTCTGGAAACACCATATATTTT. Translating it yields CASRSMTRGRGSGNTIYF.

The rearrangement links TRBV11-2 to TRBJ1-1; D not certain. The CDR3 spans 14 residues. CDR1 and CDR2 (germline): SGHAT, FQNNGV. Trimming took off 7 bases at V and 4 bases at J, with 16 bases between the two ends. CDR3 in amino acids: CASNPSFRGTEAFF. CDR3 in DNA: TGTGCCAGCAACCCCTCGTTTCGAGGCACTGAAGCTTTCTTT.

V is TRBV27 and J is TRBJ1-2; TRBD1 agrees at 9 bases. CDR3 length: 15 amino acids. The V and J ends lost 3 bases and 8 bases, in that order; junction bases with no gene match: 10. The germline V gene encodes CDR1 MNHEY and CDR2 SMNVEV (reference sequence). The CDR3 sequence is CASSFLTGGTRGYTF. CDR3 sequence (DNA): TGTGCCAGCAGTTTTTTGACAGGGGGAACTAGAGGCTACACCTTC.

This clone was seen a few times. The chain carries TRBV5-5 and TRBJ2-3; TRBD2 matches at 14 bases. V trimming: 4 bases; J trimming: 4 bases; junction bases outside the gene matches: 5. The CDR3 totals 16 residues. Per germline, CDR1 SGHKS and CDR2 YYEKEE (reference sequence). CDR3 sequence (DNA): TGTGCCAGCAGCCCCAAGGGACTAGCGGGAGCAGATACGCAGTATTTT. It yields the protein CASSPKGLAGADTQYF.

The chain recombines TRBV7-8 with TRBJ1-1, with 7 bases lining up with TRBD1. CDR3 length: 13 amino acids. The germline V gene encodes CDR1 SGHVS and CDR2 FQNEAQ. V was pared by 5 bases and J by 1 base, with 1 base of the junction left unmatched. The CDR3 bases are TGTGCCAGCAGCCGGGACAGGAACACTGAAGCTTTCTTT. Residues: CASSRDRNTEAFF.

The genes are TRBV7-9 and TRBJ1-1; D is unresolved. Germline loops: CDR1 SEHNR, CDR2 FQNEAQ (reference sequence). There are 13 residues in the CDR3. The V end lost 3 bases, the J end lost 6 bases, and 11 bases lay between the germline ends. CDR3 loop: CASSFLQESEAFF. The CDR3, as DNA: TGTGCCAGCAGCTTCCTTCAGGAGTCTGAAGCTTTCTTT.

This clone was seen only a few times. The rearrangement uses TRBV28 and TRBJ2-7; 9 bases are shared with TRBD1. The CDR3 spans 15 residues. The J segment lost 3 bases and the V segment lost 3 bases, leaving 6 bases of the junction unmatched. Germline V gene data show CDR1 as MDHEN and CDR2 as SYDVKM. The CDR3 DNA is TGTGCCAGCAGTTTCGGGACAGGGCTCGGCTACGAGCAGTACTTC. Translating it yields CASSFGTGLGYEQYF.

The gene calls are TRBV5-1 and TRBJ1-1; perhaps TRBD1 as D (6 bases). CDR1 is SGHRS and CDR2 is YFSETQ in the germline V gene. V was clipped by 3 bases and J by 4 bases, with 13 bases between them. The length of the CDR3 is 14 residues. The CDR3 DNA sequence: TGCGCCAGCAGCTCAGGGGCTGAGGGCACTGAAGCTTTCTTT. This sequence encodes CASSSGAEGTEAFF.

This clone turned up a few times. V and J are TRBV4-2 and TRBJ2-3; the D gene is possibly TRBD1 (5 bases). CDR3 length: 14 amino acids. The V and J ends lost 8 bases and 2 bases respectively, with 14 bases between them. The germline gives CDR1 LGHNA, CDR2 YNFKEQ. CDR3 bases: TGTGCCAGCCGGCCGACAGAAATCACAGATACGCAGTATTTT. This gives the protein CASRPTEITDTQYF.

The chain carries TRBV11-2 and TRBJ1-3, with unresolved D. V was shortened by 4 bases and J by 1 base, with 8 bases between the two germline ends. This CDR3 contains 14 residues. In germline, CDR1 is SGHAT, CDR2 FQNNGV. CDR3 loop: CASSSLGSGNTIYF. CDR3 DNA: TGTGCCAGCAGCTCGTTAGGGTCTGGAAACACCATATATTTT.

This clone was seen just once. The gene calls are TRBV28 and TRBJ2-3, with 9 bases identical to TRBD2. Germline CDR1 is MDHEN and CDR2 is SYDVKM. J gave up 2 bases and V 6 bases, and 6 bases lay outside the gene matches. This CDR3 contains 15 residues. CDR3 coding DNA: TGTGCCAGCAGCTCGCGGGGGGGCCCCACAGATACGCAGTATTTT. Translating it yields CASSSRGGPTDTQYF.

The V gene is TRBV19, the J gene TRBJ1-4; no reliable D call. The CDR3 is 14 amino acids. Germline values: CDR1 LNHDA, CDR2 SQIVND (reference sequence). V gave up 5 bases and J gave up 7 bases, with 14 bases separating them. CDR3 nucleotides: TGTGCCAGTAGTGTCCAGTCTTTAAGTGAAAAACTGTTTTTT. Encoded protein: CASSVQSLSEKLFF. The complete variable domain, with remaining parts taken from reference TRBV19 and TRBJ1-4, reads DGGITQSPKYLFRKEGQNVTLSCEQNLNHDAMYWYRQDPGQGLRLIYYSQIVNDFQKGDIAEGYSVSREKKESFPLTVTSAQKNPTAFYLCASSVQSLSEKLFFGSGTQLSVL.